The 7 T cell receptor beta chains presented below share a single source sample, sequenced in a study of T cells in Graves' hyperthyroidism and ophthalmopathy. The CDR3 regions of TCR beta were amplified from RNA transcripts. The HTBI primer set drove a first-round RT-PCR of the TCR CDR3. TCRdb ran MiXCR on the multiplex PCR reads and lists one entry per CDR3 protein. The sample includes 450,000 to 700,000 distinct CDR3 sequences, around 45% of them seen just once. Sequencing input: peripheral blood or thyroid tissue (not recorded which). The receptors derive from an adult woman with Graves' disease, either hyperthyroidism or ophthalmopathy (not recorded which).

V gene TRBV2 combines with J gene TRBJ1-1; D is unresolved. CDR1 is SNHLY and CDR2 is FYNNEI in the germline V gene. Deletions cut 3 bases from V and 11 bases from J, with 13 bases between. This CDR3 region has 12 residues. The CDR3 here is CASSEDGWRAFF. In DNA, the CDR3 is TGTGCCAGCAGTGAGGATGGGTGGCGGGCTTTCTTT.

The rearrangement links TRBV10-3 to TRBJ1-3; unclear D gene. Germline V gene lookup returns CDR1 ENHRY and CDR2 SYGVKD. V was trimmed by 11 bases and J by 11 bases, leaving 19 bases between them. The CDR3 has 12 amino acids. CDR3 sequence reads: CALSTTANAIYF. In nucleotides, the CDR3 is TGTGCCTTAAGCACAACAGCTAACGCCATATATTTT.

At least ten counts were recorded for this clonotype. Germline is not matched at one junction end, which may reflect a read error. The V call is TRBV20-1, the J call TRBJ2-5; weak D call: TRBD2 (6 bases). This CDR3 has 15 amino acids. Germline CDR1 reads DFQATT; CDR2 reads SNEGSKA (reference sequence). The CDR3 loop is CSARKARRALALEAF. The CDR3 DNA follows: TGCAGTGCTAGAAAAGCCCGGAGGGCGCTAGCGCTAGAAGCCTTC.

This clonotype was picked up a small number of times. V and J are TRBV28 and TRBJ2-7; either TRBD1 or TRBD2 may fit D (5 bases each). The CDR3 contains 13 residues. V was trimmed by 8 bases and J by 2 bases, leaving 13 bases between them. Germline values: CDR1 MDHEN, CDR2 SYDVKM. The CDR3 nucleotides are TGTGCCAGCGTGACGGGACGGGCCTACGAGCAGTACTTC. It codes for CASVTGRAYEQYF.

V usage is TRBV7-2 and J usage is TRBJ2-7, with 8 bases fitting TRBD1. Germline trimming cut 5 bases from V and 2 bases from J; bases unmatched to any gene: 11. CDR3 size: 16 residues. From germline, CDR1 is SGHTA and CDR2 FQGNSA. The CDR3 DNA reads as TGTGCCAGCAGCCGGGCACTGGGACAGGCCGCCTACGAGCAGTACTTC. Protein: CASSRALGQAAYEQYF.

This sequence joins TRBV5-1 and TRBJ2-7, with TRBD2 identical over 12 bases. The CDR3 covers 14 residues. CDR1 and CDR2 from the germline V gene are SGHRS and YFSETQ. Trimming took 4 bases from V and 5 from J; bases not matched to a gene: 4. The CDR3 is CASSPTSGRNEQYF. The CDR3 DNA sequence: TGCGCCAGCAGCCCGACTAGCGGGAGAAACGAGCAGTACTTC.

This clonotype has at least ten counts. This chain connects TRBV5-1 to TRBJ1-1; D gene uncertain. This CDR3 region has 14 residues. Trimming pared 2 bases from V and 10 bases from J, leaving 18 bases between. CDR1 is SGHRS, CDR2 YFSETQ, per germline. CDR3 DNA: TGCGCCAGCAGCTTCTTGGTCTACGGAACGGGAGCTTTCTTT. The encoded protein is CASSFLVYGTGAFF.